The clone carrying this T cell receptor (beta chain) was observed a few times. Its antigen is still unknown. The study reverse transcribed the entire isolated RNA, so it sequenced expressed TCRB transcripts. Some clones are missing from TCRdb's copy, which holds only in-frame ones; the method was immunoSEQ multiplex PCR. Of 680,000 or so clones in the sample, 15% to 18% are singletons; the top ten hold 0.09% to 0.095%. The data were taken from a study of beta chain features in type 1 diabetes. Whole-study results and caveats: Compared to healthy donors, patients appeared to have naive, central memory and Treg TCRB repertoires that were more alike.

This receptor was taken from a man younger than 35 in good health. The source material was naive CD4+ T cells from blood.

The CDR3 DNA is TGTGCCAGCAGCACCAGCCCTCAAGAGACCCAGTACTTC. This encodes CASSTSPQETQYF. J is TRBJ2-5 and V is TRBV7-2; D unresolved. The CDR3 covers 13 residues. Germline CDR1 reads SGHTA; CDR2 reads FQGNSA. The germline V and J ends were trimmed by 5 bases and 2 bases, with 9 bases remaining between them.